This T cell receptor (beta chain) was profiled in a study of beta chain features in type 1 diabetes. There was one heparinised blood draw per donor, averaging around 120 mL. Expressed TCRB transcripts got sequenced, as all isolated RNA was reverse transcribed. TCRdb's copy holds only in-frame clones and misses some; the assay was immunoSEQ multiplex PCR. The sample holds 150,000 to 180,000 clones, about a tenth seen once. As regards this clone: Its antigen remains unidentified.

Study-wide findings and caveats: More deletions and fewer insertions at VDJ junctions were found in patients with type 1 diabetes. Whether TCRB rearrangement is influenced by HLA type was left unresolved in this analysis. All four CD4+ subsets from Type 1 diabetes patients carried moderately but significantly shorter TCRB CDR3s.

What was sequenced was central memory CD4+ T cells from blood. This clonotype was sampled from a man aged 25 to 45 with type 1 diabetes.

CDR3 nucleotide sequence: TGTGCCAGCAGCTTCGGCGGGAGGGCCGGGACCGGGGAGCTGTTTTTT. Its protein product is CASSFGGRAGTGELFF. V usage is TRBV5-4 and J usage is TRBJ2-2; the match to TRBD2 covers 9 bases. V trimming: 2 bases; J trimming: 5 bases; junction bases outside the gene matches: 7. Germline CDR1 SGHNT, CDR2 YYREEE (reference sequence). The CDR3 covers 16 residues.